The clone carrying this TCR beta chain was detected a few times. Its antigen remains unidentified. This entry comes from a study of vaccination and CD4 T cells after COVID-19. Study in general: Each individual in the study obtained two doses of BNT162b2 or mRNA-1273 vaccine. Sampling that followed vaccination took place a median roughly 69 days after dose two, within a range of 14 to 241.

The Oncomine TCR Beta short-read assay generated sequence data from the DNA of cultured CD4+ T cells. TCRdb processed the PCR reads anew with MiXCR; each CDR3 protein has one entry. The sample consists of about 21,000 distinct CDR3 sequences, roughly 50% of them appearing once. The treatment here: approximately 9-day PBMC culture with coronavirus spike peptide pools or control peptides (ViraFEST assay). V was shortened by 6 bases and J by 10 bases, with 13 bases between the two germline ends. The V gene's germline CDR1 is SGHVS and CDR2 FQNEAQ. The CDR3 has 12 residues. Sample: CD4+ T cells from blood, cultured in vitro. This chain joins TRBV7-8 and TRBJ2-1, with D perhaps matching TRBD2 (5 bases). This receptor was identified in a human donor who had recovered from COVID-19. The CDR3 protein is CASSRRTGEQFF. CDR3 sequence (DNA): TGTGCCAGCAGTCGGAGGACTGGGGAGCAGTTCTTC.